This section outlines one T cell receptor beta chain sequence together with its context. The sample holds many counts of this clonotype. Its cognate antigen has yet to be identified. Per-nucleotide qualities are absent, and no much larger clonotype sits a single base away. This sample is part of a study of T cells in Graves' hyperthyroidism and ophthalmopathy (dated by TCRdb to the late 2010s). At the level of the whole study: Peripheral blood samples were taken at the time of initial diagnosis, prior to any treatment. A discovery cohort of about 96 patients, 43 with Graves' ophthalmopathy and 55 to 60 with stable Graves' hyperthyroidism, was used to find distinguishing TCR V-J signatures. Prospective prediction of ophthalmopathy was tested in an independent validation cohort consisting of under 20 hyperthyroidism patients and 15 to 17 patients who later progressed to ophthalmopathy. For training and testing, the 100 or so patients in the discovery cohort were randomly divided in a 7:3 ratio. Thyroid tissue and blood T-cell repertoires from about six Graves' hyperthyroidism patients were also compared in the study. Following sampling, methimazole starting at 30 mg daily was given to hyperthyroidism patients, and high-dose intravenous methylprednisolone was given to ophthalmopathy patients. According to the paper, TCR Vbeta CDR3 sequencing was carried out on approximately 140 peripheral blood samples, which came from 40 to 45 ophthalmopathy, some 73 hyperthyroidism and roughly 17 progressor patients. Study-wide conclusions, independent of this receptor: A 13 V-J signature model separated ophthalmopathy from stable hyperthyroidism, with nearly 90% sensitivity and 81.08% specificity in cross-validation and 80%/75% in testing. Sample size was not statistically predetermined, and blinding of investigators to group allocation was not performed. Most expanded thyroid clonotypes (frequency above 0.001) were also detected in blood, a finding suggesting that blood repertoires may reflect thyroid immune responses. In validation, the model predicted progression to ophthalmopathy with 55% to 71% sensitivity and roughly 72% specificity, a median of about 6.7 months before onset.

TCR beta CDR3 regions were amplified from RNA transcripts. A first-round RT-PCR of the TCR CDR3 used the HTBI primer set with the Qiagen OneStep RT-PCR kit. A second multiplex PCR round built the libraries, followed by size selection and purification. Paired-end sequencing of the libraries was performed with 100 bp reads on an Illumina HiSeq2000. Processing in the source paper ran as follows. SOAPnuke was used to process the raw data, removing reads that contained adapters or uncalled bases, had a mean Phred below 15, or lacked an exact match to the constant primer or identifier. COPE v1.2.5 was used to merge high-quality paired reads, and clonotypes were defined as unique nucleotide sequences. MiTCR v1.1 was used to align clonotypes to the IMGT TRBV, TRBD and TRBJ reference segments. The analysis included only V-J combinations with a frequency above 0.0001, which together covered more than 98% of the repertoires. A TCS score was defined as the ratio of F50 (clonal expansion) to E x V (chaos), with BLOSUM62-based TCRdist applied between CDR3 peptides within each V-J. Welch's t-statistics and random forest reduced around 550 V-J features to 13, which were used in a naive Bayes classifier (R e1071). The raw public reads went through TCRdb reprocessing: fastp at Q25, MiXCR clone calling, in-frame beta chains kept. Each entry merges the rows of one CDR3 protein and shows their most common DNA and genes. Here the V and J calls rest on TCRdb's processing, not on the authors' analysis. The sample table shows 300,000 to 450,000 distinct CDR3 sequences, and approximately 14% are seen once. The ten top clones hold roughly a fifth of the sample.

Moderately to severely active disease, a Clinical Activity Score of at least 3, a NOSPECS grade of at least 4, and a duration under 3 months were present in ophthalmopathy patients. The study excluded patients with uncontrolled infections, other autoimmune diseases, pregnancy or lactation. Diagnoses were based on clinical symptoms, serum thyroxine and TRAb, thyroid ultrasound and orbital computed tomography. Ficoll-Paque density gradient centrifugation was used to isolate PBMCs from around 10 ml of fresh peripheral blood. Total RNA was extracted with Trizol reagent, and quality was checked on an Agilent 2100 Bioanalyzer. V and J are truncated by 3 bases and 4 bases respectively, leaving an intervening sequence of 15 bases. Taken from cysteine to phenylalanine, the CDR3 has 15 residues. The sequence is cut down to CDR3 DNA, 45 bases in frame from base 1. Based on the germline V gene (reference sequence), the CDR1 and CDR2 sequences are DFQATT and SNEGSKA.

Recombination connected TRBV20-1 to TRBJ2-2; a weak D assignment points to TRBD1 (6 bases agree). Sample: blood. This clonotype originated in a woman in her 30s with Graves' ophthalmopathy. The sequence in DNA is TGCAGTGCTAGGTCGTCGGGCAGGGGCACCGGGGAGCTGTTTTTT. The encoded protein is CSARSSGRGTGELFF.